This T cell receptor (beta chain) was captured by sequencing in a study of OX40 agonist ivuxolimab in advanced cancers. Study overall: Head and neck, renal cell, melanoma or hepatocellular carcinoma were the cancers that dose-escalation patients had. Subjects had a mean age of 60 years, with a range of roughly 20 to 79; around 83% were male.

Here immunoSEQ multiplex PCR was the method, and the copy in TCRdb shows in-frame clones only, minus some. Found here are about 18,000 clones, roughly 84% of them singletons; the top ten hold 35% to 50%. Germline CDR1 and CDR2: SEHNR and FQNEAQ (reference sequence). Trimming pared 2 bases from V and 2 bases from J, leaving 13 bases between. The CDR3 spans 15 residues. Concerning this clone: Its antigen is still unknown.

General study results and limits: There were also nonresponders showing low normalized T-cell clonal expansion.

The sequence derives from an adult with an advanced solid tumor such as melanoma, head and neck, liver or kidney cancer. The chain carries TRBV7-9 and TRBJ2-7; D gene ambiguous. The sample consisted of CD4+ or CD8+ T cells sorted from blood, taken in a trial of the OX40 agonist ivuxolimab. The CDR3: CASSLSVADPYEQYF. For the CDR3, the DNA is TGTGCCAGCAGCTTAAGCGTGGCGGATCCCTACGAGCAGTACTTC. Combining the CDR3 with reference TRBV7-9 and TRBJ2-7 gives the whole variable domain DTGVSQNPRHKITKRGQNVTFRCDPISEHNRLYWYRQTLGQGPEFLTYFQNEAQLEKSRLLSDRFSAERPKGSFSTLEIQRTEQGDSAMYLCASSLSVADPYEQYFGPGTRLTVT.